A selection of T cell receptor beta chains follows, all from one sample in a study of shared T cell receptors in the human thymus. Assay used: immunoSEQ multiplex PCR; TCRdb lists only in-frame clones, some missing. The sample lists approximately 660,000 clones; 85% to 90% were seen once. These records were also assigned to another study, of human thymus T cells.

Sequenced material: thymocytes. The receptors shown here come from a boy in the first two years of life with a congenital heart defect. The CDR3 runs from the conserved cysteine through the conserved F or W. D genes are given only for firm matches. The size of a clone is reported for some rows only, either as once, few or many, or as a class for expanded clones.

clone_size | d_call | j_call | v_call | cdr3_nt | cdr3_aa
. | . | TRBJ1-5 | TRBV11-3 | TGTGCCAGCAGCTTTGTCAGGGCCTATCAGCCCCAGCATTTT | CASSFVRAYQPQHF
. | . | TRBJ2-1 | TRBV1 | TGCACCAGCAGCCACCCTGGGCATGCTTACTACAATGAGCAGTTCTTC | CTSSHPGHAYYNEQFF
. | . | TRBJ1-1 | TRBV30 | TGTGCCTGGAGAACACAGATGAACACTGAAGCTTTCTTT | CAWRTQMNTEAFF
. | TRBD2 | TRBJ2-7 | TRBV6-1 | TGTGCCAGCCTGACTAGCGCCCGCTACGAGCAGTACTTC | CASLTSARYEQYF
. | . | TRBJ2-7 | TRBV5-8 | TGTGCCAGCAGCCACAGGTCCGACAGGCGACCCAGTGGAGCCTACGAGCAGTACTTC | CASSHRSDRRPSGAYEQYF
few | TRBD1 | TRBJ1-2 | TRBV25-1 | TGTGCCAGCAGTGGTCCTGACAGGGCCAACTATGGCTACACCTTC | CASSGPDRANYGYTF
. | . | TRBJ2-2 | TRBV5-1 | TGCGCCAGCAAAACGGTACCGAACACCGGGGAGCTGTTTTTT | CASKTVPNTGELFF
. | . | TRBJ2-1 | TRBV7-7 | TGTGCCAGCAGCCCCGCCGGGGGTGAGCAGTTCTTC | CASSPAGGEQFF
. | TRBD2 | TRBJ2-1 | TRBV11-2 | TGTGCCAGCAGCCGGGGACTACCGTACAATGAGCAGTTCTTC | CASSRGLPYNEQFF
once | TRBD2 | TRBJ2-1 | TRBV14 | TGTGCCAGCAGCCAAGCTGTCGGGACTAGCGGGAGGGGGTGTAATGAGCAGTTCTTC | CASSQAVGTSGRGCNEQFF
. | . | TRBJ1-2 | TRBV27 | TGTGCCAGCAGTTTAAGGGAGGACTATGGCTACACCTTC | CASSLREDYGYTF